What follows are 23 T cell receptor beta chains derived from one specimen sequenced in a study of PD-L1 blockade in urothelial cancer. Sequenced by immunoSEQ multiplex PCR; TCRdb stores in-frame clones only, minus some. Of tens of thousands of clones in the sample, over 65% were seen once. Sequencing was performed on PBMCs, taken around atezolizumab (anti-PD-L1) treatment. These receptors originate from a man aged 55-75 years with urothelial cancer.

The chain has TRBV15 and TRBJ2-4; a possible D gene is TRBD1 (6 bases). The CDR3 is 14 amino acids. Per the germline V gene, CDR1 is LNHNV and CDR2 is YYDKDF (reference sequence). V was cut by 0 bases and J by 10 bases, with 13 bases left in between. CDR3 bases: TGTGCCACCAGCAGAGATGGGAACAGGGAGATTCAGTACTTC. As protein: CATSRDGNREIQYF.

This sequence joins TRBV5-1 and TRBJ2-7, with D unclear. V gave up 7 bases and J gave up 3 bases, with 11 bases separating them. Germline assignment: CDR1 SGHRS and CDR2 YFSETQ. This CDR3 is built from 12 residues. CDR3 sequence (DNA): TGCGCCAGCGCTCTAGAGCACTACGAGCAGTACTTC. Protein product: CASALEHYEQYF. Using reference TRBV5-1 and TRBJ2-7 for the parts outside the CDR3, the full variable domain is KAGVTQTPRYLIKTRGQQVTLSCSPISGHRSVSWYQQTPGQGLQFLFEYFSETQRNKGNFPGRFSGRQFSNSRSEMNVSTLELGDSALYLCASALEHYEQYFGPGTRLTVT.

This clone showed up just once. The V call is TRBV6-6, the J call TRBJ2-2, with 8 bases lining up with TRBD1. Trimming removed 6 bases from V and 7 bases from J; junction bases left unmatched: 7. Per germline, CDR1 MNHNY and CDR2 SVGAGI (reference sequence). The CDR3 runs 14 residues. The CDR3 nucleotides are TGTGCCAGCAGCAAGGACAGGGCGGGCGGGGAGCTGTTTTTT. This sequence encodes CASSKDRAGGELFF.

This clone showed up just a few times. The chain is built from TRBV11-2 and TRBJ2-7; the D gene is possibly TRBD2 (7 bases). The V gene's germline CDR1 is SGHAT and CDR2 FQNNGV. This CDR3 spans 16 amino acids. V was cut by 5 bases and J by 4 bases, with 21 bases left in between. DNA for the CDR3: TGTGCCAGCAGCCGAGGGGGGCAAGGGGGGGTGTACGAGCAGTACTTC. Encoded protein: CASSRGGQGGVYEQYF.

The chain joins TRBV7-3 to TRBJ2-1, with TRBD2 identical over 8 bases. Germline V gene data show CDR1 as SGHTA and CDR2 as FQGTGA. V shed 4 bases and J 4 bases; nucleotides not matched to a gene: 9. The CDR3 consists of 16 residues. CDR3 sequence reads: CASSSSGGARYNEQFF. DNA of the CDR3: TGTGCCAGCAGCTCCTCCGGGGGGGCCCGATACAATGAGCAGTTCTTC.

The chain has TRBV28 and TRBJ2-7; D gene unclear. The CDR3 sequence is 12 residues long. From germline, CDR1 is MDHEN and CDR2 SYDVKM. V lost 5 bases and J 1 base, leaving 6 bases between the germline ends. CDR3 nucleotide sequence: TGTGCCAGCAGTGCAGATTCCTACGAGCAGTACTTC. It specifies CASSADSYEQYF.

This clone is termed medium-sized. This sequence joins TRBV9 and TRBJ2-7; D is possibly TRBD1 (5 bases). The CDR3 consists of 13 residues. Germline CDR1 SGDLS, CDR2 YYNGEE. V was shortened by 4 bases and J by 6 bases, with 14 bases between the two germline ends. Here the CDR3 DNA reads TGTGCCAGCAGCTCGTCAGGGTCGGGCGAGCAGTACTTC. Its translation is CASSSSGSGEQYF. Looking up the rest from reference TRBV9 and TRBJ2-7 gives the full variable domain: DSGVTQTPKHLITATGQRVTLRCSPRSGDLSVYWYQQSLDQGLQFLIQYYNGEERAKGNILERFSAQQFPDLHSELNLSSLELGDSALYFCASSSSGSGEQYFGPGTRLTVT.

The V and J genes are TRBV6-1 and TRBJ2-5; 12 bases match TRBD2. The germline gives CDR1 MNHNS, CDR2 SASEGT. J gave up 5 bases and V 4 bases, and 5 bases lay outside the gene matches. The CDR3 covers 15 residues. The CDR3 here is CASSAGLAGWETQYF. In DNA, the CDR3 is TGTGCCAGCAGTGCGGGACTAGCGGGTTGGGAGACCCAGTACTTC.

This clone was observed a handful of times. An end of the junction does not agree with germline; a read error may underlie this. The V gene is TRBV2, the J gene TRBJ1-5; a possible D gene is TRBD1 (6 bases). This CDR3 contains 15 residues. Germline loops: CDR1 SNHLY, CDR2 FYNNEI. The CDR3 reads CASSKAGASNQPQHF. For the CDR3, the DNA is TGTGCCAGCAGTAAAGCAGGGGCTAGCAATCAGCCCCAGCATTTT.

The chain has TRBV9 and TRBJ1-4; weak D call: TRBD1 (5 bases). The CDR3 covers 14 residues. Germline CDR1 reads SGDLS; CDR2 reads YYNGEE. V was cut by 0 bases and J by 2 bases, with 5 bases left in between. The CDR3 spells CASSVGGTNEKLFF. The CDR3 DNA sequence: TGTGCCAGCAGCGTAGGGGGCACTAATGAAAAACTGTTTTTT. The whole variable domain, filled in from reference TRBV9 and TRBJ1-4, reads DSGVTQTPKHLITATGQRVTLRCSPRSGDLSVYWYQQSLDQGLQFLIQYYNGEERAKGNILERFSAQQFPDLHSELNLSSLELGDSALYFCASSVGGTNEKLFFGSGTQLSVL.

The chain is built from TRBV13 and TRBJ2-1; TRBD2 agrees at 8 bases. After removal of 9 bases from V and 4 bases from J, the junction contained 11 bases not matched to a gene. The CDR3 has 15 residues. CDR1 is PRHDT, CDR2 FYEKMQ, per germline (reference sequence). This CDR3 reads CASLTSGGQYNEQFF. The CDR3, as DNA: TGTGCCAGTCTAACGAGCGGGGGCCAATACAATGAGCAGTTCTTC.

This chain links TRBV5-1 with TRBJ2-3; TRBD1 matches at 8 bases. The CDR3 spans 14 residues. In germline, CDR1 is SGHRS, CDR2 YFSETQ. The J segment lost 6 bases and the V segment lost 4 bases, leaving 7 bases of the junction unmatched. CDR3 nucleotides: TGCGCCAGCAGCGAAGGACAGGGCAGTGATACGCAGTATTTT. It codes for CASSEGQGSDTQYF.

The chain is built from TRBV7-9 and TRBJ2-1; D is uncertain. Between the trimmed V and J ends, which lost 3 bases and 4 bases, there was a span of 10 bases. Germline-derived CDR1 and CDR2 are SEHNR and FQNEAQ (reference sequence). The CDR3 sequence is 14 residues long. For the CDR3, the DNA is TGTGCCAGCAGCTTGACGACAAATTACAATGAGCAGTTCTTC. Residues: CASSLTTNYNEQFF.

The chain recombines TRBV19 with TRBJ1-6; D is unresolved. The CDR3 extends over 14 amino acids. V was shortened by 0 bases and J by 8 bases, with 8 bases between the two germline ends. Germline V gives CDR1 LNHDA, CDR2 SQIVND (reference sequence). The CDR3 nucleotides are TGTGCCAGTAGTATAGAACAGACCCATTCACCCCTCCACTTT. Encoded protein: CASSIEQTHSPLHF.

The chain joins TRBV6-5 to TRBJ1-1; 7 bases are a match to TRBD1. Germline V lookup: CDR1 MNHEY, CDR2 SVGAGI. The CDR3 is 14 residues long. The J segment lost 4 bases and the V segment lost 5 bases, leaving 7 bases of the junction unmatched. The CDR3 loop reads CASSPRQGGTEAFF. As DNA, the CDR3 is TGTGCCAGCAGTCCCCGACAGGGCGGCACTGAAGCTTTCTTT.

This clone was seen just once. The chain links TRBV5-6 to TRBJ1-1, with D perhaps TRBD1 (5 bases). The length of the CDR3 is 13 residues. V was pared by 5 bases and J by 5 bases, with 13 bases between. In germline, CDR1 is SGHDT, CDR2 YYEEEE. In DNA, the CDR3 is TGTGCCAGCAGTCTTGCAGGGAAGACTGAAGCTTTCTTT. Translated: CASSLAGKTEAFF.

This sequence joins TRBV7-9 and TRBJ1-4; D is unclear. CDR1 is SEHNR and CDR2 is FQNEAQ in the germline V gene (reference sequence). V lost 2 bases and J 0 bases, leaving 10 bases between the germline ends. This CDR3 spans 16 amino acids. Here the CDR3 reads CASSLRQSATNEKLFF. Written as DNA, the CDR3 is TGTGCCAGCAGCTTAAGACAATCTGCAACTAATGAAAAACTGTTTTTT.

The CDR3 DNA follows: TGTGCCAGCAGGTCCGGGTCGAACACTGAAGCTTTCTTT. Its protein product is CASRSGSNTEAFF. The rearrangement uses TRBV28 and TRBJ1-1; no definite D call. Trimming cost V 6 bases and J 1 base, with 9 bases left between them. Germline CDR1 reads MDHEN; CDR2 reads SYDVKM. This CDR3 region has 13 residues. Using reference TRBV28 and TRBJ1-1 for the parts outside the CDR3, the full variable domain is DVKVTQSSRYLVKRTGEKVFLECVQDMDHENMFWYRQDPGLGLRLIYFSYDVKMKEKGDIPEGYSVSREKKERFSLILESASTNQTSMYLCASRSGSNTEAFFGQGTRLTVV.

V and J are TRBV18 and TRBJ2-1; TRBD2 agrees at 11 bases. Germline V lookup: CDR1 KGHSH, CDR2 LQKENI. V gave up 0 bases and J gave up 11 bases; unmatched junction bases: 9. There are 16 residues in the CDR3. CDR3 loop: CASSPPRPSGGHQQFF. The CDR3 DNA follows: TGTGCCAGCTCACCACCGCGGCCTAGCGGGGGGCACCAGCAGTTCTTC.

The gene calls are TRBV7-9 and TRBJ2-3; tentatively, D is TRBD2 (5 bases). This CDR3 comprises 16 residues. Germline lookup yields CDR1 SEHNR and CDR2 FQNEAQ (reference sequence). Trimming shortened V by 5 bases and J by 2 bases, and 17 bases separated the two germline ends. The chain's CDR3 is CASSPGNQRPTDTQYF. As DNA, the CDR3 is TGTGCCAGCAGCCCCGGTAATCAGCGGCCCACAGATACGCAGTATTTT. Looking up the rest from reference TRBV7-9 and TRBJ2-3 gives the full variable domain: DTGVSQNPRHKITKRGQNVTFRCDPISEHNRLYWYRQTLGQGPEFLTYFQNEAQLEKSRLLSDRFSAERPKGSFSTLEIQRTEQGDSAMYLCASSPGNQRPTDTQYFGPGTRLTVL.

The rearrangement joins TRBV28 to TRBJ2-1; D is undetermined. Per germline, CDR1 MDHEN and CDR2 SYDVKM. The CDR3 contains 13 residues. The ends were cut back, 6 bases at V and 6 bases at J, with 12 bases in the middle. The CDR3 DNA follows: TGTGCCAGCAGCTGGGCTCTGAGCAATGAGCAGTTCTTC. Translated, it gives CASSWALSNEQFF.

This clone was detected a few times. This chain connects TRBV2 to TRBJ2-7, with 7 bases fitting TRBD1. CDR1 SNHLY and CDR2 FYNNEI come from the germline V gene. The CDR3 runs to 13 residues. Trimming removed 6 bases from V and 11 bases from J; junction bases left unmatched: 13. CDR3 in amino acids: CASSRSIDRAKYF. CDR3 nucleotide sequence: TGTGCCAGCAGCCGATCAATCGACAGGGCGAAGTACTTC.

This clone showed up just once. V gene TRBV28 combines with J gene TRBJ1-2; tentatively, D is TRBD1 (5 bases). Germline loops: CDR1 MDHEN, CDR2 SYDVKM. The CDR3 consists of 13 residues. V lost 9 bases and J 7 bases, leaving 18 bases between the germline ends. CDR3 residues: CASNRGGMSGYTF. DNA of the CDR3: TGTGCCAGTAATCGGGGGGGTATGAGTGGCTACACCTTC.